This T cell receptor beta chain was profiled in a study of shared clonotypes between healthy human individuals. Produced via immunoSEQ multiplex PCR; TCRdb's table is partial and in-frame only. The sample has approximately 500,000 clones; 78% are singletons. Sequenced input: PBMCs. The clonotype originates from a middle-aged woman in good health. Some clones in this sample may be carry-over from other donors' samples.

The CDR3 loop reads CASSLKLGVAFNEQFF. In DNA, the CDR3 is TGTGCCAGCAGCTTAAAGTTGGGAGTGGCTTTCAATGAGCAGTTCTTC. The genes are TRBV11-2 and TRBJ2-1; D perhaps matches TRBD2 (5 bases). V was pared by 2 bases and J by 6 bases, with 17 bases between. This CDR3 comprises 16 residues. Germline CDR1 is SGHAT and CDR2 is FQNNGV.